The text below deals with one TCR beta chain. The CDR3 covers 14 residues. Germline CDR1 reads LGHDT; CDR2 reads YNNKEL (reference sequence). Trimming at V came to 5 bases and at J to 1 base, leaving 4 bases not matched to a gene. Profiling relied on immunoSEQ multiplex PCR, and the TCRdb table lists in-frame clones only, not all of them. The sample contains tens of thousands of clones, roughly 80% of which appear only once. The sample comes from a study of blood T cell repertoires in COVID-19. Across the study: Sources were T cells, B-cell-depleted T cells, or PBMCs; the material itself was cDNA or gDNA.

V and J are TRBV3-1 (or the pseudogene TRBV3-2) and TRBJ1-1; 7 nucleotides match TRBD1. This TCR was recovered from a woman aged 60 to 75 with acute or convalescent COVID-19. The sequencing sample was made of peripheral blood. CDR3 amino acids: CASSWGQPNTEAFF. The CDR3 coding sequence is TGTGCCAGCAGCTGGGGACAGCCGAACACTGAAGCTTTCTTT.